The entry that follows covers one T cell receptor (beta chain) sequence. The antigen is unknown. Libraries were prepared by immunoSEQ multiplex PCR; TCRdb keeps only in-frame clonotypes and omits some of them. This sample has more than 70,000 clones, with roughly 90% found just once. This entry belongs to a study of graft-versus-host responses after intestinal transplantation. CDR1 and CDR2 (germline): SGHVS, FQNEAQ. V dropped 8 bases and J dropped 0 bases, with 11 bases sitting between them. The CDR3 has 13 residues. J is TRBJ2-7 and V is TRBV7-8; D call uncertain. This clonotype was obtained from a human donor who received an intestinal transplant. Sample: unstimulated CD4+ T cells sorted from spleen or lymph node cells, taken before intestinal transplant. CDR3 sequence reads: CASGGRPSYEQYF. The CDR3 nucleotides are TGTGCCAGCGGCGGCAGACCCTCCTACGAGCAGTACTTC.